This TCR beta chain was identified during a study of cytomegalovirus exposure and HLA in healthy donors. The PCR ran on 60 Vbeta and 13 Jbeta primers. Assay used: immunoSEQ multiplex PCR; TCRdb lists only in-frame clones, some missing. The top ten hold roughly 1.5% of the sample, which has more than 150,000 clones, 77% seen once. Material: PBMCs. The receptor was derived from a man aged 18 to 30 in good health and CMV-seronegative.

The CDR3 coding sequence is TGCGCCAGCAGCCAAGCGCACAGTCTCGGCGAGCAGTACTTC. This encodes CASSQAHSLGEQYF. This chain connects TRBV4-3 to TRBJ2-7; no clear D. The CDR3 length is 14 residues. Trimming took 1 base from V and 6 from J, leaving 13 bases between them. The germline V gene has CDR1 LGHNA and CDR2 YSLEER.